This entry lists 12 T cell receptor beta chains sequenced from one sample in a study of beta chain features in type 1 diabetes. Expressed TCRB transcripts got sequenced, as all isolated RNA was reverse transcribed. The repertoire was sequenced with immunoSEQ multiplex PCR; TCRdb's copy has only in-frame clones and lacks some. The data contain approximately 600,000 clones, 9.5% to 15% of them singletons. No antigen is known for these receptors. Broader study findings: When Type 1 diabetes patients were examined, their TCRB CDR3s proved moderately but significantly shorter in all four CD4+ subsets.

Sequencing used naive CD4+ T cells from blood. Source of these receptors: a man younger than 40 with type 1 diabetes.

This clone has just a few counts. This chain uses TRBV21-1 with TRBJ2-2; the DNA was not compared with TRBD1, the D call given in the table. TRBV21-1 is deemed a pseudogene. This CDR3 spans 18 amino acids. CDR3 protein: CASSKSSKRQGNTGELFF. CDR3 coding DNA: TGTGCCAGCAGCAAGTCCAGCAAGCGACAGGGGAACACCGGGGAGCTGTTTTTT.

This clone was observed a single time. A junction end diverges from the germline sequence, so it may reflect a read error. V usage is TRBV9 and J usage is TRBJ2-3; TRBD1 matches 7 bases. CDR1 SGDLS and CDR2 YYNGEE come from the germline V gene. This CDR3 has 13 amino acids. CDR3 protein: CAGSEGGLDTQYF. DNA of the CDR3: TGTGCCGGCAGCGAAGGGGGCCTCGATACGCAGTATTTT.

This clone was detected only a few times. The chain uses TRBV29-1 and TRBJ1-4; D remains ambiguous. V lost 4 bases, J lost 8 bases, and 11 bases lay in between. This CDR3 is built from 12 residues. Germline V gene sequence: CDR1 SQVTM, CDR2 ANQGSEA. As DNA, the CDR3 is TGCAGCGTTGCAAAGGTCGGAGAAAAACTGTTTTTT. Translated: CSVAKVGEKLFF.

This clone was recorded a few times. V gene TRBV7-9 combines with J gene TRBJ2-7; the D gene could be TRBD1 or TRBD2 (6 bases each). V lost 4 bases and J 2 bases, leaving 12 bases between the germline ends. Germline V CDR1 and CDR2: SEHNR, FQNEAQ (reference sequence). This CDR3 contains 14 residues. This chain's CDR3 is CASSSRGATYEQYF. CDR3 nucleotides: TGTGCCAGCAGCTCGAGGGGGGCCACCTACGAGCAGTACTTC.

Concerning this clone: At the DNA level, this CDR3 is encoded by other sequences in the same sample as well. V usage is TRBV29-1 and J usage is TRBJ2-6, with unresolved D. With 7 bases removed from V and 0 bases from J, the gap between germline ends came to 7 bases. The CDR3 is 13 residues long. Germline-derived CDR1 and CDR2 are SQVTM and ANQGSEA. Written as DNA, the CDR3 is TGCAGCGGAAGAGACTCTGGGGCCAACGTCCTGACTTTC. This gives the protein CSGRDSGANVLTF.

The gene calls are TRBV6-5 and TRBJ1-1; D gene uncertain. Trimming took off 10 bases at V and 2 bases at J, with 14 bases between the two ends. The CDR3 loop spans 13 amino acids. Germline V gene data show CDR1 as MNHEY and CDR2 as SVGAGI. CDR3 amino acids: CATSVQRNTEAFF. In nucleotides, the CDR3 is TGTGCCACCTCAGTACAGAGAAACACTGAAGCTTTCTTT.

This clone was seen a few times. This rearrangement joins TRBV29-1 to TRBJ1-1, with 8 bases fitting TRBD1. The CDR3 runs 13 residues. With V trimmed by 7 bases and J by 1 base, 5 bases remained unmatched. Germline assignment: CDR1 SQVTM and CDR2 ANQGSEA. CDR3: CSANGQGNTEAFF. Written as DNA, the CDR3 is TGCAGCGCGAATGGACAGGGGAACACTGAAGCTTTCTTT.

CDR3 in amino acids: CASSQDAPRGRGASTDTQYF. The CDR3 DNA follows: TGCGCCAGCAGCCAAGATGCTCCCCGAGGTCGCGGGGCGAGCACAGATACGCAGTATTTT. V is TRBV4-3 and J is TRBJ2-3, with D possibly being TRBD2 (6 bases). Germline CDR1 LGHNA, CDR2 YSLEER. The CDR3 is 20 amino acids. The V gene lost 0 bases and the J gene lost 0 bases, with 22 bases spanning the gap.

The chain joins TRBV11-2 to TRBJ2-1; weak D call: TRBD1 (6 bases). CDR1 and CDR2 from the germline V gene are SGHAT and FQNNGV. V shed 2 bases and J shed 5 bases, with 19 bases lying between them. The CDR3 loop spans 17 amino acids. This CDR3 is CASSLKPTGSEHNEQFF. CDR3 in DNA: TGTGCCAGCAGCTTAAAGCCGACAGGATCGGAGCACAATGAGCAGTTCTTC.

V is TRBV11-3 and J is TRBJ2-1; D perhaps matches TRBD2 (6 bases). CDR1 SGHNT and CDR2 YENEEA come from the germline V gene. Deletions cut 2 bases from V and 2 bases from J, with 10 bases between. The CDR3 contains 15 residues. For the CDR3, the DNA is TGTGCCAGCAGCTTAACTGGGAGGCCCTACAATGAGCAGTTCTTC. This codes for CASSLTGRPYNEQFF.

The rearrangement joins TRBV28 to TRBJ2-3, with TRBD1 matching 8 bases. V was clipped by 3 bases and J by 3 bases; unmatched bases: 8. This CDR3 contains 16 residues. Germline V CDR1 and CDR2: MDHEN, SYDVKM. In nucleotides, the CDR3 is TGTGCCAGCAGTTTGCAGCAGGGGGCCAGGACAGATACGCAGTATTTT. It specifies CASSLQQGARTDTQYF.

The chain combines TRBV30 with TRBJ2-7, with D perhaps matching TRBD1 or TRBD2 (6 bases each). Germline lookup yields CDR1 GTSNPN and CDR2 SVGIG (reference sequence). Trimming cost V 5 bases and J 5 bases, with 16 bases left between them. The CDR3 extends over 13 amino acids. CDR3: CAWLGGHGHEQYF. The CDR3 DNA sequence: TGTGCCTGGTTGGGGGGACACGGCCACGAGCAGTACTTC.